A single sample is the source of the 27 T cell receptor beta chains below, sequenced in a study of immune heterogeneity within non-small cell lung tumors. For each sample, template was around 0.55 ug of bulk tumor genomic DNA. Taken during surgery, several biopsies per primary tumor were spaced as far apart as possible within the tumor mass. These patients got curative surgery after being newly diagnosed with untreated non-small cell lung cancer. TCR beta CDR3 was amplified by multiplex PCR, first round around 10 cycles, 32 V and 13 J primers. TCRdb redid the calling of the multiplex PCR reads with MiXCR, one entry per CDR3 protein. In the table there are 9,500 to 13,000 distinct CDR3 sequences, approximately 31% of which are singletons. The sequenced sample consisted of lung tumor tissue. These receptors came from a woman in her forties or fifties with non-small cell lung cancer.

The chain recombines TRBV20-1 with TRBJ2-1; D is ambiguous. There are 14 residues in the CDR3. Germline-derived CDR1 and CDR2 are DFQATT and SNEGSKA (reference sequence). Trimming cost V 1 base and J 5 bases, with 12 bases left between them. The CDR3 region is CSARGPAKDNEQFF. The CDR3 region has the DNA TGCAGTGCTAGAGGCCCCGCTAAAGACAATGAGCAGTTCTTC.

This clonotype was seen ten or more times. The chain recombines TRBV12-3 or TRBV12-4 with TRBJ1-2; 9 bases are a match to TRBD1. The V segment lost 5 bases and the J segment 4 bases; nucleotides outside the gene matches: 8. The CDR3 sequence is 15 residues long. CDR3 amino acids: CASSPWDRDSYGYTF. In DNA, the CDR3 is TGTGCCAGCAGTCCGTGGGACAGGGATAGCTATGGCTACACCTTC.

The sample holds many counts of this clonotype. The chain uses TRBV20-1 and TRBJ2-7; D is unclear. The germline CDR1 and CDR2 sequences are DFQATT and SNEGSKA (reference sequence). The length of the CDR3 is 15 residues. With 0 bases removed from V and 2 bases from J, the gap between germline ends came to 14 bases. CDR3 sequence reads: CSARDQTQTTYEQYF. The CDR3 DNA is TGCAGTGCTAGAGATCAGACACAAACAACCTACGAGCAGTACTTC.

This clonotype was picked up a small number of times. The genes are TRBV18 and TRBJ2-3; the match to TRBD2 covers 12 bases. This CDR3 is built from 19 residues. Germline-derived CDR1 and CDR2 are KGHSH and LQKENI. J lost 4 bases, V lost 2 bases, and 13 bases had no gene match. CDR3 in DNA: TGTGCCAGCTCACCAAGGACTAGCGGGACCCCCCCAGGCGCAGATACGCAGTATTTT. It encodes CASSPRTSGTPPGADTQYF.

A note on this clonotype: A much larger clone lies a single base off, so this may be a read error. The chain combines TRBV9 with TRBJ2-2; D perhaps matches TRBD2 (5 bases). Germline values: CDR1 SGDLS, CDR2 YYNGEE. The CDR3 has 13 amino acids. CDR3 sequence: CASSVETDGDLFF. The CDR3 coding sequence is TGTGCCAGCAGCGTAGAAACAGACGGGGATCTGTTTTTT.

This clonotype was picked up many times. This chain connects TRBV3-1 to TRBJ2-7; a possible D gene is TRBD2 (6 bases). Germline loops: CDR1 LGHDT, CDR2 YNNKEL (reference sequence). V lost 6 bases and J lost 0, with 12 bases in between. This CDR3 contains 14 residues. The DNA of the CDR3 is TGTGCCAGCAGGAGCGGGCCAAGCTCCTACGAGCAGTACTTC. Translated, it gives CASRSGPSSYEQYF.

By sample fraction, this clonotype is medium-sized (0.01 to 0.1%). This chain connects TRBV2 to TRBJ1-6; D gene unclear. The V end lost 7 bases, the J end lost 0 bases, and 10 bases lay between the germline ends. This CDR3 comprises 15 residues. The V gene's germline CDR1 is SNHLY and CDR2 FYNNEI. The CDR3 spells CASTGRSSYNSPLHF. CDR3 bases: TGTGCCAGCACCGGACGGAGCTCCTATAATTCACCCCTCCACTTT. The full variable domain, with the rest looked up from reference TRBV2 and TRBJ1-6, is EPEVTQTPSHQVTQMGQEVILRCVPISNHLYFYWYRQILGQKVEFLVSFYNNEISEKSEIFDDQFSVERPDGSNFTLKIRSTKLEDSAMYFCASTGRSSYNSPLHFGNGTRLTVT.

Only a few counts were recorded for this clonotype. This rearrangement joins TRBV19 to TRBJ1-4, with a tentative D call TRBD1 (5 bases). Trimming stripped 4 bases from V and 0 bases from J, with 9 bases between. The CDR3 sequence is 15 residues long. In germline, CDR1 is LNHDA, CDR2 SQIVND (reference sequence). The CDR3 sequence is CASSRSGATNEKLFF. In nucleotides, the CDR3 is TGTGCCAGTAGTAGGTCGGGGGCAACTAATGAAAAACTGTTTTTT.

This clonotype was detected ten times or more. This chain connects TRBV4-1 to TRBJ2-7; the D gene is possibly TRBD2 (5 bases). Trimming cost V 4 bases and J 0 bases, with 7 bases left between them. The germline CDR1 and CDR2 sequences are MGHRA and YSYEKL. This CDR3 spans 13 amino acids. This chain's CDR3 is CASSRLASYEQYF. The CDR3 DNA follows: TGCGCCAGCAGCCGTCTAGCCTCCTACGAGCAGTACTTC.

The chain uses TRBV7-2 and TRBJ2-1; 7 positions agree with TRBD2. Unmatched junction bases numbered 9, after V lost 4 bases and J lost 6 bases. Germline V gives CDR1 SGHTA, CDR2 FQGNSA. CDR3 length: 15 amino acids. In DNA, the CDR3 is TGTGCCAGCAGCTCAACCGGGACTACTACCAATGAGCAGTTCTTC. It is translated as CASSSTGTTTNEQFF.

The chain recombines TRBV27 with TRBJ2-5; tentative D call: TRBD1 (7 bases). The CDR3 is made up of 13 amino acids. Trimming took off 4 bases at V and 4 bases at J, with 10 bases between the two ends. CDR1 and CDR2 (germline): MNHEY, SMNVEV (reference sequence). CDR3 sequence reads: CASSWRGRETQYF. CDR3 in DNA: TGTGCCAGCAGTTGGAGGGGGCGAGAGACCCAGTACTTC.

This clonotype was detected only a few times. The rearrangement links TRBV12-3 or TRBV12-4 to TRBJ2-1; 7 bases line up with TRBD2. The CDR3 is 14 residues long. Germline trimming cut 2 bases from V and 3 bases from J; bases unmatched to any gene: 1. The CDR3 spells CASSLPSGYNEQFF. The DNA of the CDR3 is TGTGCCAGCAGTTTACCTAGCGGCTACAATGAGCAGTTCTTC.

On this clonotype: Given a much more abundant clone one base away, this may be a read error. This chain uses TRBV7-8 with TRBJ2-1, with D tentatively TRBD2 (6 bases). This CDR3 has 13 residues. CDR1 and CDR2 from the germline V gene are SGHVS and FQNEAQ. This chain's CDR3 is CDSSLSGVPTQFF. DNA of the CDR3: TGTGACAGCAGCTTATCGGGGGTCCCGACCCAGTTCTTC.

On this clonotype: Possible read error: a much larger clone is one base away. V gene TRBV7-8 combines with J gene TRBJ2-7; 8 bases are shared with TRBD2. Germline V CDR1 and CDR2: SGHVS, FQNEAQ. The CDR3 is 14 amino acids. The ends lost 6 bases at V and 6 bases at J; junction bases unmatched: 10. The CDR3 loop reads CASRNSGGPGEQYF. The DNA for the CDR3 is TGTGCCAGCAGAAACTCGGGGGGGCCGGGCGAGCAGTACTTC.

This clonotype was detected a few times. This chain joins TRBV6-1 and TRBJ2-3, with D maybe TRBD1 (5 bases). The CDR3 totals 15 residues. The germline V gene has CDR1 MNHNS and CDR2 SASEGT. The V end was cut by 5 bases, the J end by 1 base, with 13 bases between. The CDR3 loop is CASSQGSRRTDTQYF. The CDR3 DNA follows: TGTGCCAGCAGTCAGGGTAGCAGACGCACAGATACGCAGTATTTT.

To note about this clonotype: An end of the junction does not agree with germline; a read error may underlie this. The chain joins TRBV20-1 to TRBJ2-1; 10 positions match TRBD1. CDR1 and CDR2 (germline): DFQATT, SNEGSKA (reference sequence). The CDR3 length is 13 residues. CDR3 sequence (DNA): TGCAGTGCTAATCAGGGACAGGGGTTTTGGAACCCCTTC. As protein: CSANQGQGFWNPF.

By sample share, this clonotype is medium-sized. The J gene is TRBJ2-7, the V gene TRBV28; 7 bases map to TRBD1. This CDR3 is 14 amino acids long. Germline V gives CDR1 MDHEN, CDR2 SYDVKM. Losses at the gene ends were 4 bases for V and 5 bases for J; bases not matched to a gene: 8. CDR3 coding DNA: TGTGCCAGCAGTTCCTATCGACAGGGCCACGAGCAGTACTTC. It specifies CASSSYRQGHEQYF.

This sequence joins TRBV20-1 and TRBJ1-1; D possibly corresponds to TRBD1 (5 bases). The germline gives CDR1 DFQATT, CDR2 SNEGSKA (reference sequence). The CDR3 extends over 13 amino acids. V lost 3 bases to trimming and J lost 5 bases, with 13 bases between them. The CDR3 nucleotides are TGCAGTGCTAGGGGGCACGCGGGGACTGAAGCTTTCTTT. Amino acids: CSARGHAGTEAFF.

The gene calls are TRBV12-3 or TRBV12-4 and TRBJ1-1; 8 bases agree with TRBD1. After removal of 5 bases from V and 1 base from J, the junction contained 3 bases not matched to a gene. This CDR3 has 14 amino acids. CDR3 amino acids: CASSADRGNTEAFF. The DNA of the CDR3 is TGTGCCAGCAGTGCCGACAGGGGGAACACTGAAGCTTTCTTT.

This clonotype was seen only a few times. The chain carries TRBV19 and TRBJ2-2, with D perhaps matching TRBD2 (6 bases). The germline V and J ends were trimmed by 3 bases and 7 bases, with 24 bases remaining between them. Germline CDR1 and CDR2: LNHDA and SQIVND (reference sequence). The CDR3 length is 18 residues. The CDR3 here is CASSIVSWRAGRHGELFF. Here the CDR3 DNA reads TGTGCCAGTAGTATTGTCTCGTGGCGGGCGGGGAGGCACGGGGAGCTGTTTTTT.

This clonotype qualifies as medium-sized. This chain connects TRBV5-1 to TRBJ1-5; perhaps TRBD1 as D (5 bases). V lost 5 bases, J lost 7 bases, and 19 bases lay in between. Germline assignment: CDR1 SGHRS and CDR2 YFSETQ. The CDR3 totals 15 residues. Here the CDR3 reads CASRPGPHGLQPQHF. The CDR3 region has the DNA TGCGCCAGCAGGCCGGGACCCCACGGGTTGCAGCCCCAGCATTTT.

By its share, this clonotype is medium-sized. The V gene is TRBV12-3 or TRBV12-4, the J gene TRBJ2-7, with 8 nucleotides matching TRBD1. V dropped 1 base and J dropped 1; count of bases not matched to a gene: 3. This CDR3 has 15 residues. The CDR3 is CASSLEGTGSYEQYF. The CDR3 DNA is TGTGCCAGCAGTTTAGAAGGGACAGGATCCTACGAGCAGTACTTC.

This clonotype is termed medium-sized (0.01 to 0.1%). The chain carries TRBV27 and TRBJ2-1, with TRBD2 matching 9 bases. With 0 bases clipped from V and 6 bases from J, the junction kept 9 bases outside the gene matches. CDR1 MNHEY and CDR2 SMNVEV come from the germline V gene (reference sequence). The CDR3 length is 17 residues. For the CDR3, the DNA is TGTGCCAGCAGTTTATCCTCCGGGACTAGCCGAATCAATGAGCAGTTCTTC. Residues: CASSLSSGTSRINEQFF.

The V call is TRBV28, the J call TRBJ1-6; perhaps TRBD1 as D (6 bases). The germline CDR1 and CDR2 sequences are MDHEN and SYDVKM. The germline V and J ends were trimmed by 5 bases and 1 base, with 9 bases remaining between them. The CDR3 contains 15 residues. CDR3 sequence: CASSTGPSYNSPLHF. DNA of the CDR3: TGTGCCAGCAGTACAGGGCCATCCTATAATTCACCCCTCCACTTT.

The chain joins TRBV6-2 or TRBV6-3 to TRBJ1-5, with a tentative D call TRBD1 (5 bases). The V gene's germline CDR1 is MNHEY and CDR2 SVGEGT. V gave up 6 bases and J gave up 10 bases, with 19 bases separating them. There are 14 residues in the CDR3. CDR3 DNA: TGTGCCAGCAGCCCAGACAGCCAGTTCGGCCCCCAGCATTTT. It encodes CASSPDSQFGPQHF.

A word on this clonotype: One junction end does not reproduce the germline sequence, and a read error may be involved. J is TRBJ1-5 and V is TRBV24-1; D remains ambiguous. The CDR3 consists of 13 residues. Germline loops: CDR1 KGHDR, CDR2 SFDVKD. CDR3 nucleotide sequence: TGTGCCATCAGTGAGAACGGGTTTCAGCCCCATCATTTT. Translation: CAISENGFQPHHF.

This clonotype was counted between two and nine times. The CDR3 nucleotides read TGCGCCAGCAGCTTGATCGGGGGACCTAATGAAAAACTGTTTTTT. Translating gives CASSLIGGPNEKLFF. The chain links TRBV5-1 to TRBJ1-4, with D maybe TRBD1 (5 bases). Trimming pared 1 base from V and 3 bases from J, leaving 10 bases between. The germline CDR1 and CDR2 sequences are SGHRS and YFSETQ. The CDR3 runs 15 residues.